Listed below are T cell receptor beta chains from one sample, sequenced in a study of shared clonotypes between healthy human individuals. Here immunoSEQ multiplex PCR was the method, and the copy in TCRdb shows in-frame clones only, minus some. The top ten clones hold around 0.4% of a sample with 2,500,000 or so clones, 80% to 95% of them seen once. The sample taken for sequencing was naive CD4+ T cells from PBMCs. These receptors were obtained from a man between 18 and 35 years old in good health. Some clones in this sample may be carry-over from other donors' samples. The CDR3 runs from the conserved cysteine through the conserved F or W. A D gene is named only where the DNA matches it firmly. Clone size is not always given. Where it is, it says once, few, many or a class for expanded clones.

NA,TRBV4-1,TRBJ2-3,NA,CASSQTDGGRFTDTQYF,TGCGCCAGCAGCCAAACGGACGGTGGCAGATTCACAGATACGCAGTATTTT
NA,TRBV28,TRBJ1-5,NA,CASSLPLGGRNQPQHF,TGTGCCAGCAGTTTGCCACTTGGGGGGAGAAATCAGCCCCAGCATTTT
NA,TRBV2,TRBJ1-5,NA,CASRPPGGGHSNQPQHF,TGTGCCAGCAGGCCTCCGGGCGGGGGGCATAGCAATCAGCCCCAGCATTTT
NA,TRBV2,TRBJ2-2,few,CASSDLGAGLTGELFF,TGTGCCAGCAGTGATTTGGGGGCCGGGCTGACCGGGGAGCTGTTTTTT
NA,TRBV28,TRBJ1-2,NA,CASSLWPPGGGDGYTF,TGTGCCAGCAGTTTATGGCCCCCGGGGGGCGGGGACGGCTACACCTTC
NA,TRBV27,TRBJ1-2,NA,CASSPLRDVANYGYTF,TGTGCCAGCAGTCCCCTGCGGGACGTAGCTAACTATGGCTACACCTTC
NA,TRBV2,TRBJ1-1,NA,CASSPAVGGDRTFF,TGTGCCAGCAGTCCCGCCGTGGGGGGTGATCGGACTTTCTTT
NA,TRBV18,TRBJ2-7,NA,CASSPPERTDEQYF,TGTGCCAGCTCACCACCAGAGCGGACAGACGAGCAGTACTTC
TRBD2,TRBV9,TRBJ2-1,NA,CASSVGWGLAGVGEQFF,TGTGCCAGCAGCGTAGGTTGGGGCCTAGCGGGAGTGGGTGAGCAGTTCTTC
NA,TRBV5-4,TRBJ2-7,NA,CASRPDKYSYEQYF,TGTGCCAGCAGACCAGATAAATACTCCTACGAGCAGTACTTC
NA,TRBV19,TRBJ1-2,NA,CASKQGASYTF,TGTGCCAGTAAACAAGGGGCCAGCTACACCTTC
TRBD2,TRBV28,TRBJ2-7,NA,CASSSPSGSFWEQYF,TGTGCCAGCAGTTCTCCGAGCGGGAGTTTTTGGGAGCAGTACTTC
NA,TRBV2,TRBJ2-2,NA,CASSGRQRNTGELFF,TGTGCCAGCAGTGGGCGGCAGAGAAACACCGGGGAGCTGTTTTTT
TRBD1,TRBV30,TRBJ2-7,NA,CAWSVGDRGEQYF,TGTGCCTGGAGTGTAGGGGACAGGGGGGAGCAGTACTTC